These T cell receptor beta chains were read from a single sample in a study of T-cell reconstitution after alpha-beta-depleted transplantation in children. TCRdb re-analysed the PCR reads in MiXCR, keeping a single row per CDR3 protein. The repertoire includes some 440,000 distinct CDR3 sequences, around 15% of them detected once, and approximately 28% sits in the top ten. Sequencing was performed on PBMCs, mostly from graft donor cells, taken 360 days after TCRalphabeta/CD19-depleted stem cell transplant. The receptors here all came from a boy under two years old who had a stem cell transplant for Wiskott-Aldrich syndrome, so the T cells may come from the graft donor. Both conserved end residues are part of each CDR3. The D gene is left open where the match is weak. The size of a clone is reported for some rows only, either as once, few or many, or as a class for expanded clones.

J gene	V gene	D gene	CDR3 length	clone size	CDR3 DNA	CDR3 protein
TRBJ2-3	TRBV5-1	TRBD1	15	few	TGCGCCAGCAGCTTCCGGACAGGGATCACAGATACGCAGTATTTT	CASSFRTGITDTQYF
TRBJ2-3	TRBV7-9	.	16	.	TGTGCCAGCAGCCTGCCAGCTCATAGGACGACAGATACGCAGTATTTT	CASSLPAHRTTDTQYF
TRBJ2-6	TRBV15	TRBD1	17	.	TGTGCCACCAGCAGAGGCTCAGACAGGGCTGGGGCCAACGTCCTGACTTTC	CATSRGSDRAGANVLTF
TRBJ2-6	TRBV24-1	.	18	few	TGTGCCACCAGTGACCCCGGGGGACCAGGCTCTGGGGCCAACGTCCTGACTTTC	CATSDPGGPGSGANVLTF
TRBJ2-7	TRBV2	TRBD1	13	.	TGTGCCAGCAGTTTTACAGGGGCCTACGAGCAGTACTTC	CASSFTGAYEQYF
TRBJ1-2	TRBV9	.	16	.	TGTGCCAGCAGCGTAGGGGTTGGGACCGCAGCCTATGGCTACACCTTC	CASSVGVGTAAYGYTF
TRBJ2-1	TRBV7-9	TRBD2	15	many	TGTGCCAGCAGCTTCCCCGGGACTAGCGACAATGAGCAGTTCTTC	CASSFPGTSDNEQFF
TRBJ1-4	TRBV5-1	.	12	few	TGCGCCAGCAGCTCCGAGGACGAAAAACTGTTTTTT	CASSSEDEKLFF
TRBJ1-1	TRBV21-1	.	16	.	TGTGCCAGCAGCAAGGGGGGCAGGACCTCGAACACTGAAGCTTTCTTT	CASSKGGRTSNTEAFF
TRBJ1-1	TRBV9	TRBD1	13	.	TGTGCCAGCAGCGTAGAGGGACAGGGAGCAGCTTTCTTT	CASSVEGQGAAFF
TRBJ2-3	TRBV12-3/TRBV12-4	.	14	many	TGTGCCAGCAGTCTAGCCCTCAGCACAGATACGCAGTATTTT	CASSLALSTDTQYF
TRBJ2-1	TRBV24-1	TRBD2	16	.	TGTGCCACCAGTGACCCCCTGACTAGCGGGGGGAATGAGCAGTTCTTC	CATSDPLTSGGNEQFF
TRBJ2-1	TRBV9	.	14	few	TGTGCCAGCAGCGTAGGAGGGAGTTGGGATGAGCAGTTCTTC	CASSVGGSWDEQFF
TRBJ2-1	TRBV20-1	TRBD2	14	.	TGCAGTGCTAACGGTCTAGCGGACTACAATGAGCAGTTCTTC	CSANGLADYNEQFF
TRBJ2-3	TRBV5-1	.	14	few	TGCGCCAGCAGCTTGGTTGTACTAACAGATACGCAGTATTTT	CASSLVVLTDTQYF
TRBJ2-3	TRBV4-3	.	14	few	TGCGCCAGCAGCCATGGGACATTCACAGATACGCAGTATTTT	CASSHGTFTDTQYF
TRBJ2-2	TRBV7-9	.	17	few	TGTGCCAGCAACGGGATTAGGGCGACCGGGAACACCGGGGAGCTGTTTTTT	CASNGIRATGNTGELFF
TRBJ2-1	TRBV7-2	.	14	many	TGTGCCAGCAGCTTAGCTAGCGACTACAATGAGCAGTTCTTC	CASSLASDYNEQFF
TRBJ2-5	TRBV28	TRBD1	13	few	TGTGCCAGCAGTTCGACAGGGTTAGGGACCCAGTACTTC	CASSSTGLGTQYF
TRBJ2-2	TRBV6-1	.	16	.	TGTGCCAGCGCGGAAGACGGGCAAGGGTACACCGGGGAGCTGTTTTTT	CASAEDGQGYTGELFF
TRBJ2-1	TRBV7-2	TRBD2	18	.	TGTGCCAGCAGCTTAGCGTGGGTCGGGACTAGCGGCTACAATGAGCAGTTCTTC	CASSLAWVGTSGYNEQFF
TRBJ2-1	TRBV6-2/TRBV6-3	TRBD2	15	.	TGTGCCAGTCTAGCGGGAGGGCCGCGTGCCTATGAGCAGTTCTTC	CASLAGGPRAYEQFF
TRBJ2-5	TRBV10-3	TRBD1	13	.	TGTGCCATCGGGGGACAGCTCGGAGAGACCCAGTACTTC	CAIGGQLGETQYF
TRBJ2-2	TRBV2	TRBD1	16	.	TGTGCCAGCAGTGAACCCGCCGACAGGGACACCGGGGAGCTGTTTTTT	CASSEPADRDTGELFF
TRBJ2-7	TRBV12-3/TRBV12-4	.	17	.	TGTGCCAGCAGTTTCTACGGCGCTCAAATTATAGCCTACGAGCAGTACTTC	CASSFYGAQIIAYEQYF
TRBJ2-1	TRBV30	.	14	.	TGTGCCTGGAGTGCCCTAAAAGGGGTGGGTGAGCAGTTCTTC	CAWSALKGVGEQFF
TRBJ2-3	TRBV6-5	TRBD2	16	few	TGTGCCAGCAGTTACACAGCGGGAGGGCCTACAGATACGCAGTATTTT	CASSYTAGGPTDTQYF
TRBJ2-3	TRBV7-2	.	16	.	TGTGCCAGCAGCTTATATCCCGGCCTAGTCGAAGATACGCAGTATTTT	CASSLYPGLVEDTQYF
TRBJ2-3	TRBV25-1	.	13	.	TGTGCCAGCAGTGAAGGCAGTAGGGATACGCAGTATTTT	CASSEGSRDTQYF
TRBJ2-3	TRBV11-2	.	13	few	TGTGCCAGCAGCTACCCGGGACCAGATACGCAGTATTTT	CASSYPGPDTQYF
TRBJ1-5	TRBV30	.	12	.	TGTGCCTGGAGTTTCAGCAATCAGCCCCAGCATTTT	CAWSFSNQPQHF
TRBJ2-1	TRBV9	TRBD2	14	few	TGTGCCAGCAGCGTAGCGGGGAGGGCCGGTGAGCAGTTCTTC	CASSVAGRAGEQFF
TRBJ2-3	TRBV29-1	.	14	many	TGCAGCGTTGGGCGGGGCCCCGAGACAGATACGCAGTATTTT	CSVGRGPETDTQYF
TRBJ2-7	TRBV7-2	TRBD2	15	.	TGTGCCAGCAGCTTAGTAAGCGGGGATGCCTACGAGCAGTACTTC	CASSLVSGDAYEQYF
TRBJ2-1	TRBV27	.	15	.	TGTGCCAGCTTATCAAGCGGGCAGGTAAACAGTGAGCAGTTCTTC	CASLSSGQVNSEQFF
TRBJ2-2	TRBV5-1	.	14	.	TGCGCCAGCAGCCTGACAGGTGTCACCGGGGAGCTGTTTTTT	CASSLTGVTGELFF
TRBJ2-7	TRBV12-3/TRBV12-4	.	14	.	TGTGCCAGCAGTTTCGGCAGGCACTCCTACGAGCAGTACTTC	CASSFGRHSYEQYF
TRBJ2-7	TRBV5-5	.	12	few	TGTGCCAGCTGGAGGAGGGAATACGAGCAGTACTTC	CASWRREYEQYF
TRBJ2-3	TRBV4-3	TRBD2	16	.	TGCGCCAGCAGCCAAGGACTAGCGGGAGGCCCCGATACGCAGTATTTT	CASSQGLAGGPDTQYF
TRBJ2-2	TRBV7-8	TRBD1	15	.	TGTGCCAGCAACGGACAGGTCCTGAACACCGGGGAGCTGTTTTTT	CASNGQVLNTGELFF
TRBJ1-1	TRBV18	.	14	.	TGTGCCAGCTCACTTTGGACGGGGAACACTGAAGCTTTCTTT	CASSLWTGNTEAFF